This entry is about one T cell receptor beta chain. Purification of the CD8+ and CD4+ T cells relied on negative isolation, and TEMRA cells underwent FACS enrichment. CDR3 length: 14 amino acids. Deletions cut 5 bases from V and 3 bases from J, with 13 bases between. CDR1 SEHNR and CDR2 FQNEAQ come from the germline V gene (reference sequence). Random hexamers were used to reverse transcribe roughly 0.45 to 1 ug of RNA. From the immunoSEQ multiplex PCR reads, TCRdb called clonotypes with MiXCR, one entry per CDR3 protein. Here the sample spans some 200,000 distinct CDR3 sequences, about 95% being singletons. The record originates from a study of CD8 T cells in Susac syndrome.

The material sequenced was CD8+ T cells from PBMCs. The gene calls are TRBV7-9 and TRBJ1-1; no definite D call. This receptor was taken from a human donor with Susac syndrome. The CDR3: CASSLLGRDTEAFF. CDR3 nucleotide sequence: TGTGCCAGCAGCCTATTGGGGAGGGACACTGAAGCTTTCTTT.